This T cell receptor beta chain was found in a study of cytomegalovirus exposure and HLA in healthy donors. As for the study in general: For the roughly 400 genotyped donors, approximately 83% fell within the Caucasian-associated ancestry cluster.

Both 60 Vbeta primers and 13 Jbeta primers went into the PCR. Clones were sequenced by immunoSEQ multiplex PCR, and TCRdb holds only the in-frame ones, with some missing. The sample consists of 80,000 or so clones, about 68% of them appearing once. This clone was counted a few times. As yet, its antigen is unknown. Study-level points and caveats: The later analysis indicated that the majority of CMV-associated TCR beta chains appeared HLA-restricted. Cytomegalovirus-associated TCR beta chains were listed, numbering roughly 150.

Sequences were obtained from PBMCs. The source of this sequence is a woman aged 50 to 60 in good health and CMV-seropositive.

For the CDR3, the DNA is TGTGCCAGCAGTGTGACTAGCGGGGGGACGGGAGAGCAGTTCTTC. This encodes CASSVTSGGTGEQFF. This chain connects TRBV27 to TRBJ2-1; 13 positions match TRBD2. Germline-derived CDR1 and CDR2 are MNHEY and SMNVEV (reference sequence). This CDR3 has 15 residues. J was trimmed by 10 bases and V by 5 bases; bases with no gene match: 8.